The 23 T cell receptor beta chains in this list originate from one sample, sequenced in a study of cytomegalovirus exposure and HLA in healthy donors (dated by TCRdb to about 2017). Receptor amplification or capture employed the immunoSEQ multiplex PCR assay. TCRdb carries this immuneACCESS record with in-frame sequences only. Its versions omit some clonotypes, under half of them owing to an unresolved V gene in the studies checked, with the rest unexplained. This sample comprises over 200,000 clones, roughly 83% of them detected only once. Roughly 6% of the sample lies in the top ten. Sequences were obtained from PBMCs. These receptors were obtained from a woman between 18 and 29 years old in good health and CMV-seronegative.

The chain employs TRBV7-9 and TRBJ1-4; 8 nucleotides line up with TRBD1. V trimming: 4 bases; J trimming: 6 bases; junction bases outside the gene matches: 7. The CDR3 is made up of 15 amino acids. Germline loops: CDR1 SEHNR, CDR2 FQNEAQ (reference sequence). CDR3 region: CASSSRQGRYEKLFF. The CDR3 DNA reads as TGTGCCAGCAGCTCGAGACAGGGGCGGTATGAAAAACTGTTTTTT. Drawing the rest from reference TRBV7-9 and TRBJ1-4, the complete variable domain is DTGVSQNPRHKITKRGQNVTFRCDPISEHNRLYWYRQTLGQGPEFLTYFQNEAQLEKSRLLSDRFSAERPKGSFSTLEIQRTEQGDSAMYLCASSSRQGRYEKLFFGSGTQLSVL.

The chain joins TRBV29-1 to TRBJ1-1; D gene unclear. The CDR3 sequence is 11 residues long. The V gene's germline CDR1 is SQVTM and CDR2 ANQGSEA. V lost 6 bases and J 4 bases, leaving 9 bases between the germline ends. The CDR3 spells CSVPLATEAFF. Here the CDR3 DNA reads TGCAGCGTGCCCCTCGCCACTGAAGCTTTCTTT.

The sample holds one count of this clone. The chain recombines TRBV27 with TRBJ2-3, with 9 bases fitting TRBD2. The CDR3 sequence is 15 residues long. The J segment lost 3 bases and the V segment lost 2 bases, leaving 3 bases of the junction unmatched. Per the germline V gene, CDR1 is MNHEY and CDR2 is SMNVEV (reference sequence). The CDR3 is CASSLALAGTDTQYF. The CDR3 DNA sequence: TGTGCCAGCAGTTTAGCACTAGCGGGTACAGATACGCAGTATTTT.

This sequence joins TRBV2 and TRBJ2-3; D possibly corresponds to TRBD2 (6 bases). The CDR3 contains 14 residues. Germline V lookup: CDR1 SNHLY, CDR2 FYNNEI. Trimming removed 4 bases from V and 2 bases from J, with 10 bases in between. For the CDR3, the DNA is TGTGCCAGCAGTGTTTCGGGGGTCACAGATACGCAGTATTTT. Amino acids: CASSVSGVTDTQYF.

This chain uses TRBV30 with TRBJ1-1; possible D gene TRBD1, 5 bases. The V end lost 3 bases, the J end lost 11 bases, and 16 bases lay between the germline ends. Germline loops: CDR1 GTSNPN, CDR2 SVGIG (reference sequence). The CDR3 runs 12 residues. CDR3 residues: CAWSSQGIDAFF. The CDR3 DNA sequence: TGTGCCTGGAGCTCCCAGGGAATTGATGCTTTCTTT.

The genes are TRBV28 and TRBJ2-1, with 11 positions matching TRBD1. Germline V gene sequence: CDR1 MDHEN, CDR2 SYDVKM. The CDR3 length is 15 residues. V was pared by 5 bases and J by 8 bases, with 8 bases of the junction left unmatched. CDR3 sequence (DNA): TGTGCCAGCAGTCCCGGACAGGGGGCGGTAGATGAGCAGTTCTTC. Translation gives CASSPGQGAVDEQFF.

This clone was observed a few times. The chain employs TRBV5-1 and TRBJ2-4; TRBD1 aligns across 7 bases. The CDR3 runs to 14 residues. From germline, CDR1 is SGHRS and CDR2 YFSETQ. V was clipped by 3 bases and J by 9 bases; unmatched bases: 9. CDR3 in DNA: TGCGCCAGCAGCTGGGGACAGAACAGGAGCATTCAGTACTTC. This translates into CASSWGQNRSIQYF. Combining the CDR3 with reference TRBV5-1 and TRBJ2-4 gives the whole variable domain KAGVTQTPRYLIKTRGQQVTLSCSPISGHRSVSWYQQTPGQGLQFLFEYFSETQRNKGNFPGRFSGRQFSNSRSEMNVSTLELGDSALYLCASSWGQNRSIQYFGAGTRLSVL.

The rearrangement links TRBV5-4 to TRBJ1-2; no firm D call. V shed 4 bases and J shed 4 bases, with 17 bases lying between them. There are 15 residues in the CDR3. Per germline, CDR1 SGHNT and CDR2 YYREEE (reference sequence). CDR3 protein: CASSTDGHRRYGYTF. As DNA, the CDR3 is TGTGCCAGCAGCACCGACGGGCATCGGCGCTATGGCTACACCTTC.

Remarks on this clone: The same CDR3 is also encoded by other DNA sequences in this sample. The chain employs TRBV30 and TRBJ2-7; no clear D gene. V gave up 5 bases and J gave up 4 bases, with 12 bases separating them. Germline CDR1 is GTSNPN and CDR2 is SVGIG (reference sequence). The CDR3 consists of 12 residues. The CDR3 region has the DNA TGTGCCTGGTCGTCGCTTTCTTACGAGCAGTACTTC. Translating gives CAWSSLSYEQYF.

The chain uses TRBV18 and TRBJ2-1; 13 bases map to TRBD2. The CDR3 length is 15 residues. V trimming: 0 bases; J trimming: 7 bases; junction bases outside the gene matches: 0. CDR1 is KGHSH and CDR2 is LQKENI in the germline V gene. CDR3 bases: TGTGCCAGCTCACCACCGGGACTAGCGGGGAATGAGCAGTTCTTC. Its translation: CASSPPGLAGNEQFF.

The chain's CDR3 is CASSEQGNDGYTF. For the CDR3, the DNA is TGTGCCAGCAGTGAACAGGGAAATGATGGCTACACCTTC. The chain carries TRBV2 and TRBJ1-2, with D tentatively TRBD1 (5 bases). V shed 2 bases and J shed 6 bases, with 10 bases lying between them. The CDR3 sequence is 13 residues long. Germline CDR1 SNHLY, CDR2 FYNNEI.

The chain recombines TRBV7-8 with TRBJ1-1, with D uncertain. The length of the CDR3 is 15 residues. Germline V gives CDR1 SGHVS, CDR2 FQNEAQ. The V end was cut by 3 bases, the J end by 2 bases, with 13 bases between. DNA of the CDR3: TGTGCCAGCAGCTTCCCCCCGGACGGCAACACTGAAGCTTTCTTT. Its protein is CASSFPPDGNTEAFF.

The chain is built from TRBV4-1 and TRBJ2-2; D unclear. V was trimmed by 5 bases and J by 4 bases, leaving 2 bases between them. Germline CDR1 reads MGHRA; CDR2 reads YSYEKL. This CDR3 spans 11 amino acids. In DNA form, the CDR3 reads TGCGCCAGCAGCGCCACCGGGGAGCTGTTTTTT. Translation gives CASSATGELFF.

The genes are TRBV6-6 and TRBJ2-1, with a weak D call TRBD2 (6 bases). The germline CDR1 and CDR2 sequences are MNHNY and SVGAGI (reference sequence). This CDR3 is 12 amino acids long. Deletions cut 5 bases from V and 9 bases from J, with 11 bases between. The CDR3 DNA is TGTGCCAGCAGTCGGGGGACCGCTGAGCAGTTCTTC. Protein sequence: CASSRGTAEQFF.

The CDR3 bases are TGCGCCAGCAGCCAAGGGACCCACAATGAGCAGTTCTTC. Encoded protein: CASSQGTHNEQFF. This chain links TRBV4-1 with TRBJ2-1; D not certain. V lost 1 base and J lost 5, with 6 bases in between. The CDR3 runs 13 residues. CDR1 and CDR2 (germline): MGHRA, YSYEKL.

This clone occurred a few times. The chain carries TRBV4-2 and TRBJ1-2; TRBD1 agrees at 10 bases. The CDR3 is made up of 14 amino acids. The germline CDR1 and CDR2 sequences are LGHNA and YNFKEQ. V gave up 4 bases and J gave up 3 bases; unmatched junction bases: 2. The CDR3, as DNA: TGTGCCAGCAGCCTAGGGACAGGGGACTATGGCTACACCTTC. As protein: CASSLGTGDYGYTF.

The chain links TRBV28 to TRBJ2-3; 10 positions agree with TRBD1. The V gene end was trimmed by 5 bases and the J gene end by 5 bases; junction bases not matched to a gene: 13. Germline loops: CDR1 MDHEN, CDR2 SYDVKM. There are 17 residues in the CDR3. This chain's CDR3 is CASSPVPGQGFKDTQYF. The CDR3 coding sequence is TGTGCCAGCAGTCCCGTCCCGGGACAGGGGTTTAAAGATACGCAGTATTTT.

The rearrangement uses TRBV9 and TRBJ2-1; possibly TRBD1 or TRBD2 for D (6 bases each). Looked up from germline, CDR1 is SGDLS and CDR2 is YYNGEE. V shed 7 bases and J shed 0 bases, with 11 bases lying between them. The CDR3 has 14 amino acids. The DNA for the CDR3 is TGTGCCAGCGCGGAGGGGGGCTCCTACAATGAGCAGTTCTTC. Residues: CASAEGGSYNEQFF.

The chain employs TRBV19 and TRBJ2-1; D perhaps matches TRBD1 (5 bases). Trimming left V 4 bases short and J 6 bases short, with 19 bases between. The CDR3 covers 16 residues. Germline lookup yields CDR1 LNHDA and CDR2 SQIVND (reference sequence). The CDR3 DNA sequence: TGTGCCAGTAGTAAGCCAGGGCGAACGTTCAGCAATGAGCAGTTCTTC. Protein product: CASSKPGRTFSNEQFF.

V and J are TRBV4-2 and TRBJ1-1; 7 bases are shared with TRBD1. Germline values: CDR1 LGHNA, CDR2 YNFKEQ. The J segment lost 4 bases and the V segment lost 0 bases, leaving 11 bases of the junction unmatched. The CDR3 totals 17 residues. The CDR3 DNA follows: TGTGCCAGCAGCCAAGAAAGGCAGGGGGAAGGCGGCACTGAAGCTTTCTTT. The encoded protein is CASSQERQGEGGTEAFF.

The chain couples TRBV6-1 to TRBJ2-7; D unresolved. Between the trimmed V and J ends, which lost 2 bases and 0 bases, there was a span of 14 bases. Germline V lookup: CDR1 MNHNS, CDR2 SASEGT. The CDR3 consists of 16 residues. In DNA form, the CDR3 reads TGTGCCAGCAGTGAAACCCCCGGGCAGAGCTCCTACGAGCAGTACTTC. Protein product: CASSETPGQSSYEQYF.

This chain uses TRBV5-4 with TRBJ2-1, with D uncertain. V lost 0 bases, J lost 10 bases, and 17 bases lay in between. This CDR3 contains 15 residues. Germline loops: CDR1 SGHNT, CDR2 YYREEE (reference sequence). Written as DNA, the CDR3 is TGTGCCAGCAGCTTGGAGGTGGGCTACCCTCGAGAGCAGTTCTTC. It is translated as CASSLEVGYPREQFF. Using reference TRBV5-4 and TRBJ2-1 for the parts outside the CDR3, the full variable domain is ETGVTQSPTHLIKTRGQQVTLRCSSQSGHNTVSWYQQALGQGPQFIFQYYREEENGRGNFPPRFSGLQFPNYSSELNVNALELDDSALYLCASSLEVGYPREQFFGPGTRLTVL.

Concerning this clone itself: At one of its ends the junction is not consistent with the germline gene, which may arise from a read error. This chain joins TRBV25-1 and TRBJ2-6; a weak D match, TRBD1 (5 bases). The CDR3 has 18 residues. The germline V gene has CDR1 MGHDK and CDR2 SYGVNS. CDR3 protein: CASSSHKDWTKSGQRPDF. The CDR3 region has the DNA TGTGCCAGCAGTTCTCACAAAGACTGGACAAAGTCGGGCCAACGTCCTGATTTC.